This TCR beta chain was captured in a study of blood T cell repertoires in COVID-19. Overall study: COVID-19 samples collected from the United States, Italy and Spain covered acute and convalescent phases. Nucleic acid was either cDNA or gDNA, and it came from T cells, B-cell-depleted T cells, or PBMCs.

The CDR3 covers 16 residues. The germline V gene encodes CDR1 MGHRA and CDR2 YSYEKL. The J segment lost 5 bases and the V segment lost 0 bases, leaving 5 bases of the junction unmatched. This clone has a handful of counts. As originally analysed: Estimation of nucleated cell counts relied on the amplification of reference gene primers. Assay used: immunoSEQ multiplex PCR; TCRdb lists only in-frame clones, some missing. Clone size and V and J calls were adopted from that table, with D and trimming inferred from the DNA. The data hold approximately 270,000 clones, with 80% to 90% observed a single time.

The rearrangement links TRBV4-1 to TRBJ2-5; TRBD2 matches at 11 bases. The source material was peripheral blood. This TCR was sampled from a woman aged 70-85 years with acute or convalescent COVID-19. CDR3 bases: TGCGCCAGCAGCCAAGAAGAACTAGCGGGGGCGGAGACCCAGTACTTC. It yields the protein CASSQEELAGAETQYF.